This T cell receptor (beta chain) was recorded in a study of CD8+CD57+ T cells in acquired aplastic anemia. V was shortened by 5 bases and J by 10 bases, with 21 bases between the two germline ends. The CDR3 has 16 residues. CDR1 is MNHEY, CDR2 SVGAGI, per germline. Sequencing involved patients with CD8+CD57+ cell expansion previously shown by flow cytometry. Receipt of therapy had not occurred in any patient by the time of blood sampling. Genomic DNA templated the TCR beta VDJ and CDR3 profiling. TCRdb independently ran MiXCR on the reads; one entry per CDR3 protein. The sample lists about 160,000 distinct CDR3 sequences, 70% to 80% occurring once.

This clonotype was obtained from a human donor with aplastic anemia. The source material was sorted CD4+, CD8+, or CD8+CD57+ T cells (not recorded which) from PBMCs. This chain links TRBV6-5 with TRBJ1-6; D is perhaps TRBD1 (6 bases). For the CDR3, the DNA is TGTGCCAGCAGTCCGCGAGTGGGGGGCGCGGGGTCACCCCTCCACTTT. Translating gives CASSPRVGGAGSPLHF.